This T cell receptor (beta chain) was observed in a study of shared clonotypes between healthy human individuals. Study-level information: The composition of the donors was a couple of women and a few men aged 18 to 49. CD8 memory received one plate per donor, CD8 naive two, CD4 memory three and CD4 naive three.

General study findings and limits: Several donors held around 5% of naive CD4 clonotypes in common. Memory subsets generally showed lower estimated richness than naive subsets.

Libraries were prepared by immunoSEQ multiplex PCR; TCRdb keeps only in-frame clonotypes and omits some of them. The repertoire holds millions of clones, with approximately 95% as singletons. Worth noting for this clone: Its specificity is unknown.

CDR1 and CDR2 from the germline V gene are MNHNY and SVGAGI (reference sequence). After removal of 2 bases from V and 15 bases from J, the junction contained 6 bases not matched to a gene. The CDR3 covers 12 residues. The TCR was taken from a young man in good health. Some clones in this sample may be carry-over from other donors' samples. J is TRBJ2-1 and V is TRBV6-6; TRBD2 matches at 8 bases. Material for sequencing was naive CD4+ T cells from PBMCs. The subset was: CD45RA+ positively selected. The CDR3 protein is CASSYTGTSWFF. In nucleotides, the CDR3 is TGTGCCAGCAGTTACACCGGGACTAGTTGGTTCTTC.